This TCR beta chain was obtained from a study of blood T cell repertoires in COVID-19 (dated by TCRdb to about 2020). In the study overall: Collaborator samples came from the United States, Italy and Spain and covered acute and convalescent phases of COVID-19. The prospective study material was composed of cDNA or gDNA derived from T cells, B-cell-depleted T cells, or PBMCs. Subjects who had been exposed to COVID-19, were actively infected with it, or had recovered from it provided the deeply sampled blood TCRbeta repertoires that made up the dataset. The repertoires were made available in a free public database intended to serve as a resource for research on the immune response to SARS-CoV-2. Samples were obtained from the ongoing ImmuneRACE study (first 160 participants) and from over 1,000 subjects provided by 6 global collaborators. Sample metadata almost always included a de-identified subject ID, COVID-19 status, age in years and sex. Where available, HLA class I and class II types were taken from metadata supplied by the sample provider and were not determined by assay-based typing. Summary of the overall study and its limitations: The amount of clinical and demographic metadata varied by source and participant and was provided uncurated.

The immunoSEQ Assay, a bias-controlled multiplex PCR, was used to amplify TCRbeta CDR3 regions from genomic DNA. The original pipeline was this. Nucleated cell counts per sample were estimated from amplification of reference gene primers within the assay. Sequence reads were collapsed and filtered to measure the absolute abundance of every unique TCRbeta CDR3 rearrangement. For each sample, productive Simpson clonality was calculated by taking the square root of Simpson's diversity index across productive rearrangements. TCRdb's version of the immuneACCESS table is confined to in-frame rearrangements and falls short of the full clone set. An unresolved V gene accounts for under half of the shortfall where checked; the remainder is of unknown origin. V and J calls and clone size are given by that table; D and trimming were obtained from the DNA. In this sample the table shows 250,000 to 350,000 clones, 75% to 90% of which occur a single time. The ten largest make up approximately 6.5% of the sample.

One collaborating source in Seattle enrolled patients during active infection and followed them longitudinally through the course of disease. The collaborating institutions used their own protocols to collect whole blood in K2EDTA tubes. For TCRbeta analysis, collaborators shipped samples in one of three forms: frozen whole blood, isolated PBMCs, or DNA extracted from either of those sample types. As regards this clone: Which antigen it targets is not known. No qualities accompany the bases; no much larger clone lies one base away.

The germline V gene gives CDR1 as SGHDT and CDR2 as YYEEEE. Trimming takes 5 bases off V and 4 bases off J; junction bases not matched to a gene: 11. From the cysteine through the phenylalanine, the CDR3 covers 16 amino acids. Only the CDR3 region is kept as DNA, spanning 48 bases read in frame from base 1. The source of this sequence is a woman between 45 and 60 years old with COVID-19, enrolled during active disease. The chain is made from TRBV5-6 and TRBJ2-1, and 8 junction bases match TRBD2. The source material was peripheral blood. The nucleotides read TGTGCCAGCAGGGCGGCGGGACTAGGGGATTACAATGAGCAGTTCTTC. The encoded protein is CASRAAGLGDYNEQFF.